Below are 10 T cell receptor beta chains sequenced from a single sample in a study of T-cell reconstitution after alpha-beta-depleted transplantation in children. Unique molecular identifiers were incorporated into the prepared TCRbeta library. TCRdb reanalysed the PCR reads using MiXCR and keeps one entry per CDR3 protein. The data show about 500,000 distinct CDR3 sequences, with approximately 32% seen just once and 2% to 2.5% held by the top ten. This material consisted of PBMCs from the stem cell graft donor, taken from the stem cell graft. These receptors came from a human donor who donated a stem cell graft to a child with aplastic anemia.

The chain is built from TRBV5-6 and TRBJ2-3; D is perhaps TRBD1 or TRBD2 (5 bases each). Germline V gene data show CDR1 as SGHDT and CDR2 as YYEEEE. V was pared by 0 bases and J by 4 bases, with 9 bases between. The length of the CDR3 is 14 residues. DNA of the CDR3: TGTGCCAGCAGCTTGGACGGGGACGCAGATACGCAGTATTTT. As protein: CASSLDGDADTQYF.

The chain links TRBV12-3 or TRBV12-4 to TRBJ1-6, with unresolved D. The CDR3 spans 12 residues. The ends were cut back, 4 bases at V and 10 bases at J, with 8 bases in the middle. The CDR3 spells CASSWVGSPLHF. Here the CDR3 DNA reads TGTGCCAGCAGTTGGGTGGGGTCACCCCTCCACTTT.

This clonotype occurred a few times. This chain uses TRBV18 with TRBJ2-7; 7 bases map to TRBD1. Losses at the gene ends were 6 bases for V and 5 bases for J; bases not matched to a gene: 4. The CDR3 sequence is 12 residues long. CDR1 and CDR2 from the germline V gene are KGHSH and LQKENI. The CDR3 protein is CASSVTGDEQYV. For the CDR3, the DNA is TGTGCCAGCTCGGTCACAGGGGACGAGCAGTACGTC.

The genes are TRBV5-1 and TRBJ2-2; 9 nucleotides match TRBD1. The CDR3 runs 15 residues. CDR1 is SGHRS and CDR2 is YFSETQ in the germline V gene. Trimming cost V 4 bases and J 7 bases; bases outside gene matches: 8. The CDR3 sequence: CASSNRDRVIGELFF. CDR3 DNA: TGCGCCAGCAGCAACCGGGACAGGGTTATCGGGGAGCTGTTTTTT.

The table lists this clonotype with a few counts. The chain recombines TRBV20-1 with TRBJ2-7; 8 nucleotides line up with TRBD2. The CDR3 covers 12 residues. The V gene end was trimmed by 6 bases and the J gene end by 3 bases; junction bases not matched to a gene: 4. Germline V gene sequence: CDR1 DFQATT, CDR2 SNEGSKA (reference sequence). CDR3 sequence (DNA): TGCAGTGCAGGGGGACTAGACTACGAGCAGTACTTC. Amino acids: CSAGGLDYEQYF.

J is TRBJ1-6 and V is TRBV15; TRBD1 is a possible D gene (6 bases). The V gene's germline CDR1 is LNHNV and CDR2 YYDKDF (reference sequence). Trimming stripped 3 bases from V and 9 bases from J, with 15 bases between. The CDR3 is 15 amino acids. CDR3 DNA: TGTGCCACCAGCAGGGCCGGGACACCGGGTTCACCCCTCCACTTT. It yields the protein CATSRAGTPGSPLHF.

The rearrangement uses TRBV18 and TRBJ1-2; D ambiguous. The CDR3 sequence is 13 residues long. Germline V lookup: CDR1 KGHSH, CDR2 LQKENI. The V end was cut by 3 bases, the J end by 4 bases, with 9 bases between. CDR3 loop: CASSPNAAYGYTF. The DNA of the CDR3 is TGTGCCAGCTCACCTAACGCGGCCTATGGCTACACCTTC.

This clonotype was seen repeatedly, ten times or more. The chain recombines TRBV6-4 with TRBJ2-1, with D perhaps TRBD2 (6 bases). From germline, CDR1 is MRHNA and CDR2 SNTAGT. V dropped 6 bases and J dropped 9 bases, with 15 bases sitting between them. This CDR3 contains 13 residues. The CDR3 is CASSPGPSVEQFF. The DNA for the CDR3 is TGTGCCAGCAGCCCTGGGCCTAGCGTTGAGCAGTTCTTC.

The genes are TRBV25-1 and TRBJ2-7; 8 bases align to TRBD1. Germline CDR1 is MGHDK and CDR2 is SYGVNS. V was clipped by 4 bases and J by 3 bases; unmatched bases: 11. The CDR3 consists of 16 residues. This CDR3 is CASSGGQTGVSYEQYF. DNA for the CDR3: TGTGCCAGCAGTGGGGGACAGACAGGGGTAAGCTACGAGCAGTACTTC.

The rearrangement uses TRBV7-3 and TRBJ1-1; tentative D call: TRBD1 (6 bases). CDR3 length: 15 amino acids. Germline lookup yields CDR1 SGHTA and CDR2 FQGTGA. V was shortened by 5 bases and J by 1 base, with 14 bases between the two germline ends. The CDR3 here is CASSPSLGANTEAFF. The CDR3 DNA sequence: TGTGCCAGCAGCCCTTCCTTGGGGGCGAACACTGAAGCTTTCTTT.